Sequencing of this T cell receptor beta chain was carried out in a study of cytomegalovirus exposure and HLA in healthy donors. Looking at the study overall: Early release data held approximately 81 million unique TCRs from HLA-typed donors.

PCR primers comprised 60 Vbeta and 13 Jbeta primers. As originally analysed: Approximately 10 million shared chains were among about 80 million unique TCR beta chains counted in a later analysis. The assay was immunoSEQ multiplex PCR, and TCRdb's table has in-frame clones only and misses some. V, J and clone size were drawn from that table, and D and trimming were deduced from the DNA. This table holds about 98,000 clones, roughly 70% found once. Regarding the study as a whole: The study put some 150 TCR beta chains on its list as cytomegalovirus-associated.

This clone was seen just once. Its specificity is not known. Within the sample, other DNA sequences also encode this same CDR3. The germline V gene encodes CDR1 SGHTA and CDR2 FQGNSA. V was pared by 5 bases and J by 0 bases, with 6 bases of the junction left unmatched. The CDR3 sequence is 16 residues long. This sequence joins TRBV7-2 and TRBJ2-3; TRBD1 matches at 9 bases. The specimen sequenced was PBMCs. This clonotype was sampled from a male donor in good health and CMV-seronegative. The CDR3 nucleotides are TGTGCCAGCAGCCCTCGACAGGGGGGAAGCACAGATACGCAGTATTTT. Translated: CASSPRQGGSTDTQYF.